This T cell receptor (beta chain) appears in the sequencing data of a study of blood T cell repertoires in COVID-19. CDR1 is DFQATT and CDR2 is SNEGSKA in the germline V gene (reference sequence). This CDR3 has 11 residues. V was trimmed by 6 bases and J by 8 bases, leaving 11 bases between them. Profiling relied on immunoSEQ multiplex PCR, and the TCRdb table lists in-frame clones only, not all of them. The sample has 98,000 or so clones, around four fifths seen once; the top ten hold 4% to 5.5%. This clone was recorded a few times. The sample taken for sequencing was peripheral blood. The receptor was derived from a man in his sixties with acute or convalescent COVID-19. The gene calls are TRBV20-1 and TRBJ2-1; D is unclear. The CDR3 DNA reads as TGCAGTGCCCCCTTTGGCTATGAGCAGTTCTTC. Protein sequence: CSAPFGYEQFF.